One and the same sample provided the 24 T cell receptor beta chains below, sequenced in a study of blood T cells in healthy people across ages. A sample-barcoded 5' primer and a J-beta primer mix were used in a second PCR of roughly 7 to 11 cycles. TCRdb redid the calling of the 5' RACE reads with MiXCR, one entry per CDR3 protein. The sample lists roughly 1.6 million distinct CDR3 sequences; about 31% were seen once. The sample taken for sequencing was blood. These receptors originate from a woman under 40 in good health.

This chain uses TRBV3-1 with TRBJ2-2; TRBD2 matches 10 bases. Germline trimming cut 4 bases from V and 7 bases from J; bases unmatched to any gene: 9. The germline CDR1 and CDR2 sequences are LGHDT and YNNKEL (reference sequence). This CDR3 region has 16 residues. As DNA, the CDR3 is TGTGCCAGCAGCCGGGGACTAGCGACCGGGGGCGGGGAGCTGTTTTTT. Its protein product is CASSRGLATGGGELFF.

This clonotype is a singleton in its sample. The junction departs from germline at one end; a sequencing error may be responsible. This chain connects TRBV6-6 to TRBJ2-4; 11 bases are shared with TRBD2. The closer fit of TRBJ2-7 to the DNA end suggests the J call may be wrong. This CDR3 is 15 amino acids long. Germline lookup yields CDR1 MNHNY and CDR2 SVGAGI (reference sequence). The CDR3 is CASRMGTSGSCEQYF. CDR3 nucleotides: TGTGCCAGCAGAATGGGGACTAGCGGATCCTGCGAGCAGTACTTC.

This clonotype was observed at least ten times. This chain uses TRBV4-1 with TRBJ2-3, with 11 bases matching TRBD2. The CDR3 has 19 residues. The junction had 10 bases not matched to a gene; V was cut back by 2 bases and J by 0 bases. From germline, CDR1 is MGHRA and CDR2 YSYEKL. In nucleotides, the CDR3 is TGCGCCAGCAGCCAATCCGGGACTAGCGGTGTCTCTAGCACAGATACGCAGTATTTT. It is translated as CASSQSGTSGVSSTDTQYF.

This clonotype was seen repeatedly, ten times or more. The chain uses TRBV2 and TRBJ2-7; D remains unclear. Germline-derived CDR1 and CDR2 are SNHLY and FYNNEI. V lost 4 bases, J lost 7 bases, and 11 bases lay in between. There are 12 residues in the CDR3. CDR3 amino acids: CASSVGRREQYF. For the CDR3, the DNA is TGTGCCAGCAGTGTGGGTCGCCGGGAGCAGTACTTC.

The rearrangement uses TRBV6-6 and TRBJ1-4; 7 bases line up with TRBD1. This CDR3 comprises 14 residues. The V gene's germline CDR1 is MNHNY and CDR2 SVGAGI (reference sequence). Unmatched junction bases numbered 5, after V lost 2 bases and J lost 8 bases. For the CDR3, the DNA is TGTGCCAGCAGTTACGTGGGACAGTACGAAAAACTGTTTTTT. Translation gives CASSYVGQYEKLFF.

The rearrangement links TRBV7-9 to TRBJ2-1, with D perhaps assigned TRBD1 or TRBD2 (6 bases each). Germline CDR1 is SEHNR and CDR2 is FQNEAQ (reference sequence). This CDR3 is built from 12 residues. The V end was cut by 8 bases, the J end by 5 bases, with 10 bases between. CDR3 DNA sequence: TGTGCCAGCGGGGGGCCCCACAATGAGCAGTTCTTC. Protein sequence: CASGGPHNEQFF.

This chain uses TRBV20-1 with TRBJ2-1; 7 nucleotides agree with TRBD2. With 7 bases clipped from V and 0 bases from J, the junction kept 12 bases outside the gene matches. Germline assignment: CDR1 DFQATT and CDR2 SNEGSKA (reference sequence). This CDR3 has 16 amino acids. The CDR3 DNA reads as TGCAGTGAAAAACGCGGGGGTCCGAGCTCCTACAATGAGCAGTTCTTC. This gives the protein CSEKRGGPSSYNEQFF.

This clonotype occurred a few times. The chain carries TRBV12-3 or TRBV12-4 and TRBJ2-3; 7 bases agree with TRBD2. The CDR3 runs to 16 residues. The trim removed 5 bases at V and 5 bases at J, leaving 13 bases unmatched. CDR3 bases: TGTGCCAGCAGTCCCCGGATGGGGGGGAGCGGAGATACGCAGTATTTT. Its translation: CASSPRMGGSGDTQYF.

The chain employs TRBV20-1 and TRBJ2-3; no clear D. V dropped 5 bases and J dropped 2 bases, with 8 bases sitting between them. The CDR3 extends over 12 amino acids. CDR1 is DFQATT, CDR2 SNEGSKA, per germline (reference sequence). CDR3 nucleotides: TGCAGTGCTGGCGGCTACACAGATACGCAGTATTTT. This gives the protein CSAGGYTDTQYF.

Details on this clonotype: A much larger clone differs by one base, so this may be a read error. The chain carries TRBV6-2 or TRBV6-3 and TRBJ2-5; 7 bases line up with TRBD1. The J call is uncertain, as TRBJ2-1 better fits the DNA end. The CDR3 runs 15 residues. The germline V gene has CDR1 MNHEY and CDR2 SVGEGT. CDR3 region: CASSYLGQNQETQFF. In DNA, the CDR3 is TGTGCCAGCAGTTACTTGGGACAGAACCAAGAGACCCAGTTCTTC.

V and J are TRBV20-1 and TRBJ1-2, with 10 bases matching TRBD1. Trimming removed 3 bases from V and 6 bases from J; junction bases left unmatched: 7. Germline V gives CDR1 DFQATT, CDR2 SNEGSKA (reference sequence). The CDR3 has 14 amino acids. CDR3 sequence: CSARAATGGDGYTF. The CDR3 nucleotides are TGCAGTGCTAGGGCCGCGACAGGGGGCGATGGCTACACCTTC.

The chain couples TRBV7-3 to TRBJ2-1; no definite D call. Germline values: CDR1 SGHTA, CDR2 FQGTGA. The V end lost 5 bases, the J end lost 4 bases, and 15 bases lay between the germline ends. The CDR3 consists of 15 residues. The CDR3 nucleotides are TGTGCCAGCAGCCCGACTTTGACGTCGTACAATGAGCAGTTCTTC. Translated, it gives CASSPTLTSYNEQFF.

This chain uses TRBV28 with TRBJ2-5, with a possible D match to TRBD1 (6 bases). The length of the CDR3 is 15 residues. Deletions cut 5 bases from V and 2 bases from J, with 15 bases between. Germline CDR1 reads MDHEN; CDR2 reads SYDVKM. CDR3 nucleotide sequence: TGTGCCAGCAGTCCCGTACAGGGCTTTCAAGAGACCCAGTACTTC. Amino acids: CASSPVQGFQETQYF.

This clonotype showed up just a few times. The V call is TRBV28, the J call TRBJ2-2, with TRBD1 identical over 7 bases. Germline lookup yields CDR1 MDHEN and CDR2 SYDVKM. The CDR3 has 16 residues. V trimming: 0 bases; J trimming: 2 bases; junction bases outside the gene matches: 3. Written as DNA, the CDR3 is TGTGCCAGCAGTTTATGGGGGACAGTAAACACCGGGGAGCTGTTTTTT. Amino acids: CASSLWGTVNTGELFF.

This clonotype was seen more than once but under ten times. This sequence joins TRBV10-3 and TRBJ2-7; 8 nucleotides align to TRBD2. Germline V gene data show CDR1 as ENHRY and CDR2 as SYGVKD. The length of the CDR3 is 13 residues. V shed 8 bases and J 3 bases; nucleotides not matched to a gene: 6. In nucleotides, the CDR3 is TGTGCCATCGGCGGGGGGTGGGACTACGAGCAGTACTTC. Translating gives CAIGGGWDYEQYF.

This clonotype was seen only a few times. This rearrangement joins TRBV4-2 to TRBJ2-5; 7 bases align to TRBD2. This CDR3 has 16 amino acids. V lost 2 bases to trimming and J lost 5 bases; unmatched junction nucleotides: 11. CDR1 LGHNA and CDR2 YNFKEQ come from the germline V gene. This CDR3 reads CASSQRLAGEKETQYF. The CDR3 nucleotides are TGTGCCAGCAGCCAACGCCTGGCGGGGGAGAAGGAGACCCAGTACTTC.

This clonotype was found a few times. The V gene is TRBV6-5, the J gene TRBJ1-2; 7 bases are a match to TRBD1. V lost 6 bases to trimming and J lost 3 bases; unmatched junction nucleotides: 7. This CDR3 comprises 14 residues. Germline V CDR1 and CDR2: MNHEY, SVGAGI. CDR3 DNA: TGTGCCAGCAGCCGAGGACAGGCCGACTATGGCTACACCTTC. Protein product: CASSRGQADYGYTF.

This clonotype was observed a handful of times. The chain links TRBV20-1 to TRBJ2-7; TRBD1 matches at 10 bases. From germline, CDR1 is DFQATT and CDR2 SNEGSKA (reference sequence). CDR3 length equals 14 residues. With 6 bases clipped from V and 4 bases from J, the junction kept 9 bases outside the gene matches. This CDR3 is CSAPLGTGVYEQYF. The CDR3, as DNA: TGCAGTGCCCCTCTCGGGACAGGGGTGTACGAGCAGTACTTC.

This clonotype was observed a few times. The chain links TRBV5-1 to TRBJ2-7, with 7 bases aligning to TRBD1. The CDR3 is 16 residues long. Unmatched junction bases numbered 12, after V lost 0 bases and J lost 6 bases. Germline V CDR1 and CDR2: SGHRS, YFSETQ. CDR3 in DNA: TGCGCCAGCAGCTTGGCCTCGGGGACAGTTGTCGCCGAGCAGTACTTC. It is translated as CASSLASGTVVAEQYF.

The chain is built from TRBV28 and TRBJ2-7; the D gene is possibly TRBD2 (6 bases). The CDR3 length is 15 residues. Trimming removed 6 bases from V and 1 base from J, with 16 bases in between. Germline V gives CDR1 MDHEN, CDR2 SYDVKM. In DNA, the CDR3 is TGTGCCAGCAGCATAGCGCCGGGAGCTTCCTACGAGCAGTACTTC. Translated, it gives CASSIAPGASYEQYF.

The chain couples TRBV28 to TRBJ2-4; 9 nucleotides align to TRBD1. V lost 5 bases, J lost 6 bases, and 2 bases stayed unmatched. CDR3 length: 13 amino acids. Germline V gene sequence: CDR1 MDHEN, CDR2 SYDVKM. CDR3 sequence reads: CASSQTGGNIQYF. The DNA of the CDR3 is TGTGCCAGCAGTCAGACAGGGGGAAACATTCAGTACTTC.

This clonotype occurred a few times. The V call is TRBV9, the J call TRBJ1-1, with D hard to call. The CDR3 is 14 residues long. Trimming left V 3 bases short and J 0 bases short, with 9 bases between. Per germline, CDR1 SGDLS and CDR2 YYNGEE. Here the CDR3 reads CASSAEEVNTEAFF. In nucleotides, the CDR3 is TGTGCCAGCAGCGCAGAAGAGGTGAACACTGAAGCTTTCTTT.

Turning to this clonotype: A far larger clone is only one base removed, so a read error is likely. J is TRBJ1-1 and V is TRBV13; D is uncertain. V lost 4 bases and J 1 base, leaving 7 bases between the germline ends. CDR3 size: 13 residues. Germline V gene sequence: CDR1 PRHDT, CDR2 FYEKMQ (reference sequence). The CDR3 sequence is CASSSIGNTEAFF. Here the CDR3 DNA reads TGTGCCAGCAGCTCGATAGGGAACACTGAAGCTTTCTTT.

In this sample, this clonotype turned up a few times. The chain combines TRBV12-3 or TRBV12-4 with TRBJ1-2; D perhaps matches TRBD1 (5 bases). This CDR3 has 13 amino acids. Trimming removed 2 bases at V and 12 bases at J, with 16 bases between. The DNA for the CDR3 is TGTGCCAGCAGTTTAAGGGGTGGGCACGCCGACACCTTC. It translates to CASSLRGGHADTF.